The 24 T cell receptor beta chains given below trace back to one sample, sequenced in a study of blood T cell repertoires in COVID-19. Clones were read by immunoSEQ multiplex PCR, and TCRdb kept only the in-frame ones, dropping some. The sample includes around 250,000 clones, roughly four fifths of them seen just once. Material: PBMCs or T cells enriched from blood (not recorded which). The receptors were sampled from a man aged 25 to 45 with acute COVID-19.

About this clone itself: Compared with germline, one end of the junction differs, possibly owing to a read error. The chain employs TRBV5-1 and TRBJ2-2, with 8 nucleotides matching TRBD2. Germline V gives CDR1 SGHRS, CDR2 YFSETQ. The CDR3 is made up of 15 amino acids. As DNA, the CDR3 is TGTGCCAGCAGAACTACTAGCGGAGCCACCGGGGAGCTGTTTTTT. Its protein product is CASRTTSGATGELFF.

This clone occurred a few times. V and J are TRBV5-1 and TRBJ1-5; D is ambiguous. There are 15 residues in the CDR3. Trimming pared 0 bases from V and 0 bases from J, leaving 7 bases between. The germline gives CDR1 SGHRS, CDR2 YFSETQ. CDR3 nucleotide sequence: TGCGCCAGCAGCTTGGGGCCGAATAGCAATCAGCCCCAGCATTTT. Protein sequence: CASSLGPNSNQPQHF.

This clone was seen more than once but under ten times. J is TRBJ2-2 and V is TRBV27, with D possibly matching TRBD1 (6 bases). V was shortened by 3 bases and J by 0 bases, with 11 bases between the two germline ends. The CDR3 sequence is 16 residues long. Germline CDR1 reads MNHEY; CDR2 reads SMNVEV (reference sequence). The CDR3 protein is CASSLIRQANTGELFF. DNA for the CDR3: TGTGCCAGCAGTTTGATAAGACAGGCGAACACCGGGGAGCTGTTTTTT.

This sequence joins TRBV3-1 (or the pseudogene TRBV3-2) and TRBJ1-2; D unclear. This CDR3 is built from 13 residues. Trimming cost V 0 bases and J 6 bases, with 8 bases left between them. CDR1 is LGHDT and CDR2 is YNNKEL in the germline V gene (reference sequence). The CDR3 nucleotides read TGTGCCAGCAGCCAAGACAATTCGGATGGCTACACCTTC. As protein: CASSQDNSDGYTF.

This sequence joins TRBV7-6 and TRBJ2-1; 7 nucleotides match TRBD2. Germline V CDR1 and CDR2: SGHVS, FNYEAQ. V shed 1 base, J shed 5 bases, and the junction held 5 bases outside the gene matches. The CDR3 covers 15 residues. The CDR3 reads CASSLVRGDHNEQFF. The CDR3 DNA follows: TGTGCCAGCAGCTTAGTTCGGGGGGACCACAATGAGCAGTTCTTC. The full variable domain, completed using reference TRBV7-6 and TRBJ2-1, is GAGVSQSPRYKVTKRGQDVALRCDPISGHVSLYWYRQALGQGPEFLTYFNYEAQQDKSGLPNDRFSAERPEGSISTLTIQRTEQRDSAMYRCASSLVRGDHNEQFFGPGTRLTVL.

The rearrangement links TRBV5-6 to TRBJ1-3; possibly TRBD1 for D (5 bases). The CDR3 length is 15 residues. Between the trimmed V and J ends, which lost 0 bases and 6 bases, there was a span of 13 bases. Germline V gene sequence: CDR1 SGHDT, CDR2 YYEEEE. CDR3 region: CASSLAGRAVNTIYF. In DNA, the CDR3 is TGTGCCAGCAGCTTGGCCGGCAGGGCAGTAAACACCATATATTTT.

The CDR3 DNA is TGTGCCAGCAGCTTAGCTCTCCTAGAGCCTTATAGCGGCGGGGAGCTGTTTTTT. Translating gives CASSLALLEPYSGGELFF. The chain employs TRBV7-9 and TRBJ2-2, with D perhaps matching TRBD2 (6 bases). The V end lost 0 bases, the J end lost 7 bases, and 21 bases lay between the germline ends. Germline loops: CDR1 SEHNR, CDR2 FQNEAQ (reference sequence). The CDR3 is 18 amino acids.

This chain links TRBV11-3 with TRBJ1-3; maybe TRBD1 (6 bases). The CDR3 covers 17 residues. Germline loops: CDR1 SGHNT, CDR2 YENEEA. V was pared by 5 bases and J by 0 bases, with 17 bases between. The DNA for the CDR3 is TGTGCCAGCAGCCCCCCTCAAACAGGGATCTCTGGAAACACCATATATTTT. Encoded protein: CASSPPQTGISGNTIYF.

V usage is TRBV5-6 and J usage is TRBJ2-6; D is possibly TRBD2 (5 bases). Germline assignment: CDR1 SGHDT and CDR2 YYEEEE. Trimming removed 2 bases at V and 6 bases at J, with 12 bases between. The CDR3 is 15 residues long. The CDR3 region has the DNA TGTGCCAGCAGCTTAAACGGGATAGTGGCCAACGTCCTGACTTTC. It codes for CASSLNGIVANVLTF. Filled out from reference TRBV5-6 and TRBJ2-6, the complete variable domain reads DAGVTQSPTHLIKTRGQQVTLRCSPKSGHDTVSWYQQALGQGPQFIFQYYEEEERQRGNFPDRFSGHQFPNYSSELNVNALLLGDSALYLCASSLNGIVANVLTFGAGSRLTVL.

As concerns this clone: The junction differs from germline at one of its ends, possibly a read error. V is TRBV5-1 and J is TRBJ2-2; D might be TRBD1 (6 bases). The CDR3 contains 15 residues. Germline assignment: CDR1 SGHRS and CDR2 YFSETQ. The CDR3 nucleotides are TGTGCCAGCAGCTTAGGATTGGGGGCGGCCGGGGAGCTGTTTTTT. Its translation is CASSLGLGAAGELFF.

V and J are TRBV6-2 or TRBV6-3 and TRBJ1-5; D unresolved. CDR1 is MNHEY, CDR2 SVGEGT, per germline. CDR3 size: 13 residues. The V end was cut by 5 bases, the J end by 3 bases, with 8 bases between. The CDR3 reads CASSRGFNQPQHF. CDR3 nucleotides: TGTGCCAGCAGTCGGGGATTCAATCAGCCCCAGCATTTT.

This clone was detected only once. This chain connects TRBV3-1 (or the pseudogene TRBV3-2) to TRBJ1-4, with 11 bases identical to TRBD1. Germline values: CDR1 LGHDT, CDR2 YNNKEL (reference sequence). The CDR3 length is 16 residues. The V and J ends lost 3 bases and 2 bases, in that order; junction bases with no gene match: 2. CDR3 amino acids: CASSHGTGGTNEKLFF. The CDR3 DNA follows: TGTGCCAGCAGCCACGGGACAGGGGGTACTAATGAAAAACTGTTTTTT.

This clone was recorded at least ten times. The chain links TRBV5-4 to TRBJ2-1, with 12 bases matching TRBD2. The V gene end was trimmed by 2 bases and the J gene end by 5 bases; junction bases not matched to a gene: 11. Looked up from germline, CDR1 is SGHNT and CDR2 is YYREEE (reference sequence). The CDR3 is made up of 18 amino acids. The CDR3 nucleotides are TGTGCCAGCAGCTTCCCGACCGGACTAGCGGGGCGGCACAATGAGCAGTTCTTC. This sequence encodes CASSFPTGLAGRHNEQFF.

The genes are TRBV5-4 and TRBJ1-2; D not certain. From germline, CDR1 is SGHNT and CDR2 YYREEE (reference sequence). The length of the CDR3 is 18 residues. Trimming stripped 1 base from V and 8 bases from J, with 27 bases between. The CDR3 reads CASSLPATRGGPREGYTF. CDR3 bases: TGTGCCAGCAGCTTGCCCGCTACGAGAGGCGGCCCCCGGGAGGGCTACACCTTC.

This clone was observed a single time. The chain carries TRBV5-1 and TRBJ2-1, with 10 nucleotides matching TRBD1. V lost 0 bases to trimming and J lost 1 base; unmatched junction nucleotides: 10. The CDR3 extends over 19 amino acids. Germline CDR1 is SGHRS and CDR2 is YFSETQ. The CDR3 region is CASSLVMYGTGDSYNEQFF. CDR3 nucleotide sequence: TGCGCCAGCAGCTTGGTGATGTATGGGACAGGGGATTCCTACAATGAGCAGTTCTTC.

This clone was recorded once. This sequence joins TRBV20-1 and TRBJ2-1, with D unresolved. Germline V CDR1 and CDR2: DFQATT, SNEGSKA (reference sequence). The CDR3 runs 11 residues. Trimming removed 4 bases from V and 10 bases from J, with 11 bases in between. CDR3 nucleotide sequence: TGCAGTGCTATAGTCTCCCGAGAGCAGTTCTTC. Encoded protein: CSAIVSREQFF.

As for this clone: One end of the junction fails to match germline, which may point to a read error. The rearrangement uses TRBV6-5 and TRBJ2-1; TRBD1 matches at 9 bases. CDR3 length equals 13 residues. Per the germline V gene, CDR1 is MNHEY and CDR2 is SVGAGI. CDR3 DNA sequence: TGTGCCAGCAGTTTAAGCCGACAGGGGGGAAGCGTCTTC. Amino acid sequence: CASSLSRQGGSVF.

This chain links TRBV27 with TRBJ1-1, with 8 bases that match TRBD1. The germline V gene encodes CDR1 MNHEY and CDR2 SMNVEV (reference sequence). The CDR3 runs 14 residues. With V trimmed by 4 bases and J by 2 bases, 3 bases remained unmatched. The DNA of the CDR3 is TGTGCCAGCAGTTGGGGACAGGCAAACACTGAAGCTTTCTTT. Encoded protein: CASSWGQANTEAFF.

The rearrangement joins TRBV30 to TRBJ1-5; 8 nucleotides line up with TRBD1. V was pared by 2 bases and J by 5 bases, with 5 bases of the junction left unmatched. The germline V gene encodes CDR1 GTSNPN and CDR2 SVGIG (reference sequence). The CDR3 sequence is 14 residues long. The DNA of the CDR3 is TGTGCCTGGAGTACCAGACAGGGGCATCAGCCCCAGCATTTT. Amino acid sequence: CAWSTRQGHQPQHF.

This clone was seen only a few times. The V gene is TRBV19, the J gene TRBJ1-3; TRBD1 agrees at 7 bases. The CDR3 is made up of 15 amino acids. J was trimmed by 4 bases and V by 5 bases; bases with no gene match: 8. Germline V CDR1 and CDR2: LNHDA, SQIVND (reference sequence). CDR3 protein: CASSGEGARGNTIYF. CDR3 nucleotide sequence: TGTGCCAGTAGTGGAGAGGGGGCGCGAGGAAACACCATATATTTT.

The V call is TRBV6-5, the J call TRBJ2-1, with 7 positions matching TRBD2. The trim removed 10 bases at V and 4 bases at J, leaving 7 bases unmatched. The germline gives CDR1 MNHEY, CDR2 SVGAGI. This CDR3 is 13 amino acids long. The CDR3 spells CATAGETYNEQFF. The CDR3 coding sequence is TGTGCCACTGCGGGGGAAACTTACAATGAGCAGTTCTTC.

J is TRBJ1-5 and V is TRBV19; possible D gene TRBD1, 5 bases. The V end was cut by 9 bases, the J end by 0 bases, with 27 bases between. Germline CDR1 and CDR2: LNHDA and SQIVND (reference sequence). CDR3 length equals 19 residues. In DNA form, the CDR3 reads TGTGCCAGCACTGCATGGGGGAAGAAAGGAGGGGATAGCAATCAGCCCCAGCATTTT. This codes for CASTAWGKKGGDSNQPQHF.

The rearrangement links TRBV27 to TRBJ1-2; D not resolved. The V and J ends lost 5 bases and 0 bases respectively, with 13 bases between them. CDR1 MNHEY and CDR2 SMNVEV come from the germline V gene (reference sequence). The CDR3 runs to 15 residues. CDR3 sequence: CASSTRGHTNYGYTF. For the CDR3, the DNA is TGTGCCAGCAGTACACGGGGTCATACTAACTATGGCTACACCTTC.

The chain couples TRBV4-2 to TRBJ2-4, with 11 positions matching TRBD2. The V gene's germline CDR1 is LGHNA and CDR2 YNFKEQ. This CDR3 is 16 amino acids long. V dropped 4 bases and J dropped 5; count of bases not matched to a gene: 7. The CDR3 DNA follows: TGTGCCAGCAGCCCCTCTAGCGGGGGGTCCCAAAACATTCAGTACTTC. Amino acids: CASSPSSGGSQNIQYF.